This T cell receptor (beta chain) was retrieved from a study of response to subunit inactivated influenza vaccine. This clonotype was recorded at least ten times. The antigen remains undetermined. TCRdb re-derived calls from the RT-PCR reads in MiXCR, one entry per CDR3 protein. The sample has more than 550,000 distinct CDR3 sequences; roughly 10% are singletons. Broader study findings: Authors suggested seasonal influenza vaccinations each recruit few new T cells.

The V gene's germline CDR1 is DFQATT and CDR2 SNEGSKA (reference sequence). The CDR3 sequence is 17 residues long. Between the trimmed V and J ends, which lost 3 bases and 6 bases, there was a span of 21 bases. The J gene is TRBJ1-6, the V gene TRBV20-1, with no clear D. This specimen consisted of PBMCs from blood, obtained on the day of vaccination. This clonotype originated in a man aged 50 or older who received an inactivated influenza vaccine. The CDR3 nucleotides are TGCAGTGCTAGTACGACATTACTTGCTGGGCCTAATTCACCCCTCCACTTT. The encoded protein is CSASTTLLAGPNSPLHF.